In its sample, the clone carrying this TCR beta chain was seen once. What it binds is unknown. These data originate in a study of cytomegalovirus exposure and HLA in healthy donors. Study-wide results and limits: In an earlier analysis, productive rearrangement rates for most beta V segments clustered near 90% or 30%. It has been reported that TCR beta sequences accurately predicted the HLA-A and HLA-B alleles of most subjects. In vitro experiments confirmed that three CMV-associated chains were specific for CMV antigens. Later analysis identified a missense DCLRE1C variant that was linked to TCR beta V- and J-gene trimming.

The PCR used 60 Vbeta and 13 Jbeta primers. The assay was immunoSEQ multiplex PCR, and TCRdb's table has in-frame clones only and misses some. The table lists more than 150,000 clones, about 80% of them singletons. Sequencing used PBMCs. The sequence derives from a woman aged 45 to 65 in good health and CMV-seropositive.

In DNA form, the CDR3 reads TGTGCCAGCAGCCAAGCCTCGGGCTCCTACAATGAGCAGTTCTTC. The encoded protein is CASSQASGSYNEQFF. V gene TRBV14 combines with J gene TRBJ2-1; D call uncertain. The CDR3 consists of 15 residues. V lost 1 base, J lost 0 bases, and 7 bases lay in between. Germline-derived CDR1 and CDR2 are SGHDN and FVKESK.